This T cell receptor beta chain was retrieved from a study of T cells after yellow fever vaccination. Broader study findings: By day 5 rather than day 15, the secondary response had peaked, though it was weaker. Boosting was followed by the reappearance of most primary-vaccination clones (96% CD4, more than 70% CD8). Abundant bulk-population clonotypes could contaminate the FACS-sorted repertoires.

This clonotype has more than one count but fewer than ten. Its antigen is currently unknown. V gave up 2 bases and J gave up 7 bases; unmatched junction bases: 6. The CDR3 runs 15 residues. Germline values: CDR1 MNHEY, CDR2 SVGAGI. Via MiXCR, TCRdb re-called the 5' RACE reads, giving one row per CDR3 protein. The sample records approximately 550,000 distinct CDR3 sequences, 15% to 20% being singletons. The clonotype originates from a young man who received the YFV17D yellow fever vaccine. The specimen comprised PBMCs, sampled 15 days after the yellow fever booster vaccination. V gene TRBV6-5 combines with J gene TRBJ2-2; 8 bases agree with TRBD2. The DNA for the CDR3 is TGTGCCAGCAGTTACGGGGTAGCGGGACGCGGGGAGCTGTTTTTT. Translation gives CASSYGVAGRGELFF.